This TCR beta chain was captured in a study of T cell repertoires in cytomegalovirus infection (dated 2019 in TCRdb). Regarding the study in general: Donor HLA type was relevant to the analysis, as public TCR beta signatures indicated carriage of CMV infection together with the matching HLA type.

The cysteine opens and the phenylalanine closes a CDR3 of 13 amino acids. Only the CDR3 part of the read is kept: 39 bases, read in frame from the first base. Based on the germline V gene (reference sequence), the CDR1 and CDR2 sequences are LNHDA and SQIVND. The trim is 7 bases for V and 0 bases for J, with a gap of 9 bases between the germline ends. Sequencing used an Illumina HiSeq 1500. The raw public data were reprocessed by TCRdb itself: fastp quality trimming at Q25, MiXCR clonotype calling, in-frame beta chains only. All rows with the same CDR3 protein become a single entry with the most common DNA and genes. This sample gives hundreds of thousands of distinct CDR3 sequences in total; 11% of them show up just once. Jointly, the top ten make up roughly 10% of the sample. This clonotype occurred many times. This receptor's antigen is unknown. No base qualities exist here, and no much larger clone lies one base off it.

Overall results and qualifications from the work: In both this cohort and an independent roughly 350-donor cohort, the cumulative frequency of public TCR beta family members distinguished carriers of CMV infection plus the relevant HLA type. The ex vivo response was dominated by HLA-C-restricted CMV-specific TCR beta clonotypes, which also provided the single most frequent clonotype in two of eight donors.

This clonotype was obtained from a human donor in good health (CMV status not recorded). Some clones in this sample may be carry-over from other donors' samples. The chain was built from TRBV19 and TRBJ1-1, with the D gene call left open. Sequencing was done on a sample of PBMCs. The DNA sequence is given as TGTGCCAGTATGGGGAAGATGAACACTGAAGCTTTCTTT. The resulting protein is CASMGKMNTEAFF.